This T cell receptor beta chain derives from a study of T cell therapy after organ transplantation. As to this clone: As yet, its antigen is unknown.

Trimming removed 1 base at V and 5 bases at J, with 9 bases between. The germline CDR1 and CDR2 sequences are SGHVS and FNYEAQ. The CDR3 has 13 residues. Using immunoSEQ multiplex PCR, the repertoire was profiled, and TCRdb retains in-frame clones only, with some absent. Found here are 15,000 to 20,000 clones, 81% of them singletons; the top ten hold around a tenth. Time point in this sample: 4-8 weeks after completion of therapy. This clonotype was obtained from a human patient who had received a solid organ transplant and had CMV disease. T cells may partly derive from the graft donor. Sequenced here: CD8+ T cells from blood, sampled after autologous CMV-specific T cell therapy. V is TRBV7-6 and J is TRBJ2-7; D possibly corresponds to TRBD1 (6 bases). The CDR3 DNA follows: TGTGCCAGCAGCTTAGGACAGGTCGACGAGCAGTACTTC. The encoded protein is CASSLGQVDEQYF.